What follows are 27 T cell receptor beta chains derived from one specimen sequenced in a study of blood T cells in healthy people across ages. Alongside a J-beta primer mix, a sample-barcoded 5' primer served in a second PCR lasting about 7 to 11 cycles. A single record per CDR3 protein comes from TCRdb applying MiXCR to the 5' RACE reads. The sample yields approximately 2,000,000 distinct CDR3 sequences, roughly two fifths seen once. The sample taken for sequencing was blood. The receptor set was obtained from a human donor in good health.

This clonotype was detected only a few times. The gene calls are TRBV6-6 and TRBJ2-5; D gene unclear. The assigned J gene may be wrong: the sequence end matches TRBJ2-7 better. The CDR3 is 14 residues long. Germline loops: CDR1 MNHNY, CDR2 SVGAGI (reference sequence). In nucleotides, the CDR3 is TGTGCCAGCAGTCCGCTAACGACTTCCACCGAGCAGTACTTC. It yields the protein CASSPLTTSTEQYF.

The gene calls are TRBV4-1 and TRBJ2-7; D uncertain. Germline CDR1 MGHRA, CDR2 YSYEKL. This CDR3 has 16 amino acids. V gave up 3 bases and J gave up 2 bases, with 17 bases separating them. The CDR3 DNA is TGCGCCAGCAGCCAGGCGGCTTCGAGCGTAACCTACGAGCAGTACTTC. Protein sequence: CASSQAASSVTYEQYF.

This sequence joins TRBV7-2 and TRBJ2-7; a weak D match, TRBD2 (6 bases). Germline V gives CDR1 SGHTA, CDR2 FQGNSA. This CDR3 is 15 amino acids long. The ends were cut back, 2 bases at V and 0 bases at J, with 11 bases in the middle. CDR3: CASSLTAGSSYEQYF. As DNA, the CDR3 is TGTGCCAGCAGCTTAACAGCGGGTAGCTCCTACGAGCAGTACTTC.

The chain combines TRBV29-1 with TRBJ1-1; no clear D gene. CDR3 length: 12 residues. The ends were cut back, 8 bases at V and 5 bases at J, with 15 bases in the middle. The germline gives CDR1 SQVTM, CDR2 ANQGSEA. The CDR3 here is CSIKGSVTEAFF. The DNA of the CDR3 is TGCAGCATTAAAGGGTCAGTGACTGAAGCTTTCTTT.

This chain connects TRBV21-1 to TRBJ1-1. TRBV21-1 corresponds to a pseudogene. This CDR3 has 18 residues. The CDR3 sequence: CASSNSLVSSLSNTEAFF. The CDR3 DNA follows: TGTGCCAGCAGTAACTCTTTGGTCTCTTCGTTATCTAACACTGAAGCTTTCTTT.

The chain links TRBV7-2 to TRBJ1-4, with D tentatively TRBD1 (6 bases). Germline CDR1 SGHTA, CDR2 FQGNSA. This CDR3 contains 15 residues. V shed 4 bases and J shed 7 bases, with 16 bases lying between them. CDR3: CASSSRGRGSEKLFF. In nucleotides, the CDR3 is TGTGCCAGCAGCTCCCGGGGGCGGGGGAGTGAAAAACTGTTTTTT.

This chain links TRBV20-1 with TRBJ2-6; no clear D. The CDR3 has 14 amino acids. Per the germline V gene, CDR1 is DFQATT and CDR2 is SNEGSKA (reference sequence). Trimming pared 6 bases from V and 1 base from J, leaving 10 bases between. CDR3 region: CSAPDGSGANVLTF. For the CDR3, the DNA is TGCAGTGCCCCGGACGGGTCTGGGGCCAACGTCCTGACTTTC.

In its sample, this clonotype was seen a few times. Relative to the germline gene, one junction end is altered; a read error may explain this. The chain has TRBV5-6 and TRBJ2-5; D ambiguous. The V gene's germline CDR1 is SGHDT and CDR2 YYEEEE. CDR3 size: 14 residues. The CDR3 DNA reads as TGTACCAGCAGCTTGGTGTCCCACCAAGGGACCCAGTACTTC. Residues: CTSSLVSHQGTQYF. The full variable domain, its missing parts supplied by reference TRBV5-6 and TRBJ2-5, is DAGVTQSPTHLIKTRGQQVTLRCSPKSGHDTVSWYQQALGQGPQFIFQYYEEEERQRGNFPDRFSGHQFPNYSSELNVNALLLGDSALYLCTSSLVSHQGTQYFGPGTRLLVL.

On this clonotype itself: This likely comes from a read error, as the CDR3 has no conserved phenylalanine or tryptophan at its end. V is TRBV7-2 and J is TRBJ1-1; possible D gene TRBD1, 5 bases. CDR3 length equals 14 residues. Germline lookup yields CDR1 SGHTA and CDR2 FQGNSA. V was shortened by 3 bases and J by 0 bases, with 8 bases between the two germline ends. The CDR3 DNA follows: TGTGCCAGCAGCTTGGGACTGATGAACACTGAAGCTTTCCTT. Protein product: CASSLGLMNTEAFL.

The rearrangement uses TRBV6-1 and TRBJ2-1; no clear D gene. Trimming shortened V by 7 bases and J by 6 bases, and 19 bases separated the two germline ends. Germline V gene data show CDR1 as MNHNS and CDR2 as SASEGT. This CDR3 is built from 15 residues. The CDR3 coding sequence is TGTGCCAGCAAATCCGAGTACCGTACAAGCAATGAGCAGTTCTTC. Its protein product is CASKSEYRTSNEQFF.

This clonotype was detected a few times. This rearrangement joins TRBV20-1 to TRBJ1-2; possibly TRBD1 for D (6 bases). The V end lost 6 bases, the J end lost 4 bases, and 12 bases lay between the germline ends. Looked up from germline, CDR1 is DFQATT and CDR2 is SNEGSKA (reference sequence). There are 12 residues in the CDR3. The CDR3 protein is CSAFNRAYGYTF. The CDR3 nucleotides are TGCAGTGCATTTAACAGGGCCTATGGCTACACCTTC.

This clonotype was seen a handful of times. Compared with germline, one end of the junction differs, possibly owing to a read error. This chain links TRBV14 with TRBJ1-2; the D is unclear. CDR1 and CDR2 from the germline V gene are SGHDN and FVKESK. The CDR3 contains 14 residues. The CDR3 DNA follows: TGTGCCAGCAGCGAAGATATACATCCCTATGGCTACACCTTC. This encodes CASSEDIHPYGYTF.

This clonotype was counted only a few times. The chain uses TRBV20-1 and TRBJ1-2, with TRBD1 as a possible D gene (6 bases). The V end lost 2 bases, the J end lost 7 bases, and 8 bases lay between the germline ends. The germline gives CDR1 DFQATT, CDR2 SNEGSKA (reference sequence). The CDR3 totals 11 residues. CDR3 bases: TGCAGTGCTAGACAGGGGTCTGGCTACACCTTC. Translated: CSARQGSGYTF.

The J gene is TRBJ1-2, the V gene TRBV7-3; no definite D call. The CDR3 loop spans 13 amino acids. Trimming cost V 5 bases and J 6 bases, with 13 bases left between them. Germline CDR1 and CDR2: SGHTA and FQGTGA. The CDR3 region has the DNA TGTGCCAGCAGCCTCGCAGGCGACGATGGCTACACCTTC. The encoded protein is CASSLAGDDGYTF.

This clonotype was seen a handful of times. The chain links TRBV7-2 to TRBJ1-6, with a possible D match to TRBD1 (5 bases). V gave up 3 bases and J gave up 7 bases, with 10 bases separating them. Germline V lookup: CDR1 SGHTA, CDR2 FQGNSA. The CDR3 is 14 amino acids. The DNA for the CDR3 is TGTGCCAGCAGCTTTCTAGGGGTGAATTCACCCCTCCACTTT. The encoded protein is CASSFLGVNSPLHF. Variable domain in full (rest from reference TRBV7-2 and TRBJ1-6): GAGVSQSPSNKVTEKGKDVELRCDPISGHTALYWYRQSLGQGLEFLIYFQGNSAPDKSGLPSDRFSAERTGGSVSTLTIQRTQQEDSAVYLCASSFLGVNSPLHFGNGTRLTVT.

The sample holds a few counts of this clonotype. This chain joins TRBV4-2 and TRBJ2-3; D gene uncertain. The length of the CDR3 is 15 residues. Germline-derived CDR1 and CDR2 are LGHNA and YNFKEQ. Trimming cost V 1 base and J 3 bases, with 11 bases left between them. CDR3 sequence (DNA): TGTGCCAGCAGCCAAGTGGATTCTGGGACAGATACGCAGTATTTT. It encodes CASSQVDSGTDTQYF.

The genes are TRBV20-1 and TRBJ2-5; D possibly corresponds to TRBD2 (6 bases). The CDR3 extends over 14 amino acids. Between the trimmed V and J ends, which lost 3 bases and 1 base, there was a span of 12 bases. Germline V gives CDR1 DFQATT, CDR2 SNEGSKA (reference sequence). In DNA form, the CDR3 reads TGCAGTGCTAGGCGGGGAGATCTCCAAGAGACCCAGTACTTC. Encoded protein: CSARRGDLQETQYF.

This chain links TRBV3-1 with TRBJ2-5, with TRBD1 matching over 7 bases. V dropped 4 bases and J dropped 5; count of bases not matched to a gene: 13. Germline V gives CDR1 LGHDT, CDR2 YNNKEL (reference sequence). The CDR3 has 16 residues. CDR3 in amino acids: CASSPSRQGLRETQYF. CDR3 bases: TGTGCCAGCAGCCCCTCAAGACAGGGCCTCAGGGAGACCCAGTACTTC.

This clonotype was counted between two and nine times. This rearrangement joins TRBV5-1 to TRBJ2-1; the match to TRBD1 covers 9 bases. Germline V CDR1 and CDR2: SGHRS, YFSETQ. CDR3 length: 16 amino acids. Trimming removed 4 bases from V and 5 bases from J; junction bases left unmatched: 10. The CDR3 here is CASSRGGQGWNNEQFF. The CDR3 nucleotides read TGCGCCAGCAGCCGAGGGGGACAGGGTTGGAACAATGAGCAGTTCTTC.

The rearrangement joins TRBV7-3 to TRBJ1-1; 8 bases agree with TRBD1. Germline V gene lookup returns CDR1 SGHTA and CDR2 FQGTGA. Trimming took 5 bases from V and 4 from J; bases not matched to a gene: 6. This CDR3 is 14 amino acids long. For the CDR3, the DNA is TGTGCCAGCAGCGCGGGACAGGAGAGCACTGAAGCTTTCTTT. Its protein product is CASSAGQESTEAFF.

This rearrangement joins TRBV6-1 to TRBJ1-4; TRBD1 matches at 7 bases. The CDR3 totals 16 residues. The germline V gene has CDR1 MNHNS and CDR2 SASEGT. With 9 bases clipped from V and 2 bases from J, the junction kept 12 bases outside the gene matches. The CDR3 region has the DNA TGTGCCAGTGGGCACCGACAGGGTGTCACTAATGAAAAACTGTTTTTT. It specifies CASGHRQGVTNEKLFF.

This chain connects TRBV14 to TRBJ1-1; D is ambiguous. This CDR3 contains 15 residues. The ends were cut back, 1 base at V and 4 bases at J, with 13 bases in the middle. Looked up from germline, CDR1 is SGHDN and CDR2 is FVKESK. CDR3 in amino acids: CASSQVLGSGTEAFF. CDR3 DNA sequence: TGTGCCAGCAGCCAAGTTCTTGGCTCGGGCACTGAAGCTTTCTTT. Variable domain in full (rest from reference TRBV14 and TRBJ1-1): EAGVTQFPSHSVIEKGQTVTLRCDPISGHDNLYWYRRVMGKEIKFLLHFVKESKQDESGMPNNRFLAERTGGTYSTLKVQPAELEDSGVYFCASSQVLGSGTEAFFGQGTRLTVV.

CDR3 sequence reads: CASSLVVKPQETQYF. The CDR3 coding sequence is TGTGCCAGCAGCTTAGTGGTAAAACCTCAAGAGACCCAGTACTTC. The rearrangement links TRBV7-9 to TRBJ2-5; the D is unclear. There are 15 residues in the CDR3. Germline values: CDR1 SEHNR, CDR2 FQNEAQ (reference sequence). V lost 1 base and J lost 2, with 11 bases in between.

The chain is built from TRBV7-8 and TRBJ2-1; 8 nucleotides agree with TRBD1. The V and J ends lost 5 bases and 10 bases, in that order; junction bases with no gene match: 4. The CDR3 extends over 12 amino acids. CDR1 and CDR2 from the germline V gene are SGHVS and FQNEAQ. As DNA, the CDR3 is TGTGCCAGCAGCACTCGACAGGGGGAGCAGTTCTTC. Residues: CASSTRQGEQFF.

This chain uses TRBV7-3 with TRBJ1-1; TRBD1 matches 8 bases. CDR1 and CDR2 from the germline V gene are SGHTA and FQGTGA. The CDR3 extends over 15 amino acids. The V and J ends lost 1 base and 1 base, in that order; junction bases with no gene match: 2. CDR3 amino acids: CASSLNDRGNTEAFF. The CDR3 coding sequence is TGTGCCAGCAGCTTAAATGACAGGGGGAACACTGAAGCTTTCTTT.

This clonotype was seen more than once but under ten times. The chain uses TRBV5-5 and TRBJ2-4; TRBD2 matches at 14 bases. Trimming at V came to 2 bases and at J to 0 bases, leaving 4 bases not matched to a gene. The CDR3 runs to 18 residues. Germline V gene lookup returns CDR1 SGHKS and CDR2 YYEKEE (reference sequence). Here the CDR3 reads CASSFGTSGGLAKNIQYF. As DNA, the CDR3 is TGTGCCAGCAGCTTCGGGACTAGCGGGGGCCTAGCCAAAAACATTCAGTACTTC.

CDR3 DNA sequence: TGTGCCAGCAGCCCGATGAGAACCACTAACTATGGCTACACCTTC. Protein product: CASSPMRTTNYGYTF. The chain joins TRBV7-2 to TRBJ1-2, with D uncertain. CDR3 length: 15 amino acids. The V end lost 5 bases, the J end lost 0 bases, and 13 bases lay between the germline ends. Germline CDR1 is SGHTA and CDR2 is FQGNSA. The whole variable domain, remainder taken from reference TRBV7-2 and TRBJ1-2, is GAGVSQSPSNKVTEKGKDVELRCDPISGHTALYWYRQSLGQGLEFLIYFQGNSAPDKSGLPSDRFSAERTGGSVSTLTIQRTQQEDSAVYLCASSPMRTTNYGYTFGSGTRLTVV.